One and the same sample provided the 29 T cell receptor beta chains below, sequenced in a study of T cell responses to AZD1222 COVID-19 vaccine. The assay was immunoSEQ multiplex PCR, and TCRdb's table has in-frame clones only and misses some. Of about 130,000 clones listed, around 94% are singletons. The sample here was peripheral blood, taken on day 0 of AZD1222 vaccination. These receptors were collected from an adult in good health.

The V gene is TRBV13, the J gene TRBJ2-3; no clear D gene. The V and J ends lost 7 bases and 2 bases respectively, with 16 bases between them. From germline, CDR1 is PRHDT and CDR2 FYEKMQ (reference sequence). This CDR3 has 15 amino acids. In DNA form, the CDR3 reads TGTGCCAGCACCTCCGGTGGTTCCTTCACAGATACGCAGTATTTT. Protein: CASTSGGSFTDTQYF. Looking up the rest from reference TRBV13 and TRBJ2-3 gives the full variable domain: AAGVIQSPRHLIKEKRETATLKCYPIPRHDTVYWYQQGPGQDPQFLISFYEKMQSDKGSIPDRFSAQQFSDYHSELNMSSLELGDSALYFCASTSGGSFTDTQYFGPGTRLTVL.

This clone has just one count. The genes are TRBV7-2 and TRBJ2-7; D call uncertain. This CDR3 comprises 13 residues. Germline values: CDR1 SGHTA, CDR2 FQGNSA. Trimming took 1 base from V and 7 from J, leaving 11 bases between them. The CDR3 is CASSLGKAREQYF. CDR3 sequence (DNA): TGTGCCAGCAGCTTAGGGAAAGCACGGGAGCAGTACTTC.

V and J are TRBV11-2 and TRBJ2-5; D may be TRBD1 or TRBD2 (6 bases each). CDR1 SGHAT and CDR2 FQNNGV come from the germline V gene. The CDR3 loop spans 15 amino acids. V dropped 2 bases and J dropped 2 bases, with 12 bases sitting between them. Here the CDR3 reads CASSLWWGAQETQYF. CDR3 DNA: TGTGCCAGCAGCTTATGGTGGGGGGCGCAAGAGACCCAGTACTTC.

The V gene is TRBV3-1 (or the pseudogene TRBV3-2), the J gene TRBJ1-1; TRBD1 might be the D (5 bases). From germline, CDR1 is LGHDT and CDR2 YNNKEL (reference sequence). This CDR3 comprises 13 residues. V was trimmed by 1 base and J by 8 bases, leaving 11 bases between them. The CDR3 DNA sequence: TGTGCCAGCAGCCAAGTAGGACATGGGGAAGCTTTCTTT. The encoded protein is CASSQVGHGEAFF.

The V and J genes are TRBV2 and TRBJ2-1, with 8 bases fitting TRBD2. V was clipped by 6 bases and J by 6 bases; unmatched bases: 13. Germline V CDR1 and CDR2: SNHLY, FYNNEI. CDR3 length equals 16 residues. The CDR3 here is CASRGRLLADFNEQFF. The CDR3 DNA is TGTGCCAGCAGAGGAAGATTACTAGCGGACTTCAATGAGCAGTTCTTC.

This chain links TRBV19 with TRBJ2-1; no reliable D call. The CDR3 has 12 amino acids. CDR1 and CDR2 from the germline V gene are LNHDA and SQIVND (reference sequence). The V end was cut by 0 bases, the J end by 8 bases, with 5 bases between. In DNA form, the CDR3 reads TGTGCCAGTAGTATAGATAGGGATGAGCAGTTCTTC. It translates to CASSIDRDEQFF.

The chain employs TRBV7-9 and TRBJ1-2; 10 nucleotides agree with TRBD1. Germline CDR1 reads SEHNR; CDR2 reads FQNEAQ (reference sequence). J gave up 4 bases and V 1 base, and 6 bases lay outside the gene matches. This CDR3 has 16 amino acids. In DNA form, the CDR3 reads TGTGCCAGCAGCTTAGGCACGACAGGGGGCTTCTATGGCTACACCTTC. The encoded protein is CASSLGTTGGFYGYTF. The full variable domain, rest sourced from reference TRBV7-9 and TRBJ1-2, is DTGVSQNPRHKITKRGQNVTFRCDPISEHNRLYWYRQTLGQGPEFLTYFQNEAQLEKSRLLSDRFSAERPKGSFSTLEIQRTEQGDSAMYLCASSLGTTGGFYGYTFGSGTRLTVV.

The chain recombines TRBV27 with TRBJ2-1, with D unresolved. Germline loops: CDR1 MNHEY, CDR2 SMNVEV (reference sequence). Between the trimmed V and J ends, which lost 4 bases and 6 bases, there was a span of 7 bases. This CDR3 region has 12 residues. The CDR3 sequence is CASSSTPNEQFF. In DNA form, the CDR3 reads TGTGCCAGCAGTTCAACACCCAATGAGCAGTTCTTC.

V and J are TRBV20-1 and TRBJ1-6; D call uncertain. Trimming took 3 bases from V and 3 from J, leaving 12 bases between them. The CDR3 loop spans 15 amino acids. Per the germline V gene, CDR1 is DFQATT and CDR2 is SNEGSKA (reference sequence). The CDR3 DNA is TGCAGTGCTAGTGGCGGGTTTCGCTATAATTCACCCCTCCACTTT. This sequence encodes CSASGGFRYNSPLHF.

The chain joins TRBV15 to TRBJ2-1; D is uncertain. Deletions cut 3 bases from V and 6 bases from J, with 9 bases between. Germline-derived CDR1 and CDR2 are LNHNV and YYDKDF (reference sequence). The CDR3 spans 13 residues. CDR3 residues: CATSSFLVNEQFF. CDR3 in DNA: TGTGCCACCAGCAGTTTCCTAGTCAATGAGCAGTTCTTC. The full variable domain, with the rest looked up from reference TRBV15 and TRBJ2-1, is DAMVIQNPRYQVTQFGKPVTLSCSQTLNHNVMYWYQQKSSQAPKLLFHYYDKDFNNEADTPDNFQSRRPNTSFCFLDIRSPGLGDTAMYLCATSSFLVNEQFFGPGTRLTVL.

The table lists this clone with a count of one. The chain employs TRBV28 and TRBJ1-1; no firm D call. Germline values: CDR1 MDHEN, CDR2 SYDVKM. The CDR3 is made up of 12 amino acids. Trimming removed 4 bases from V and 8 bases from J, with 11 bases in between. The CDR3 here is CASSSLTSEAFF. The CDR3 nucleotides are TGTGCCAGCAGTTCATTGACATCGGAAGCTTTCTTT.

CDR3 bases: TGTGCCAGCAGCCAGGAGGCGGGGGCCTACAATGAGCAGTTCTTC. It yields the protein CASSQEAGAYNEQFF. The chain carries TRBV3-1 (or the pseudogene TRBV3-2) and TRBJ2-1, with 7 positions matching TRBD2. The ends lost 3 bases at V and 2 bases at J; junction bases unmatched: 4. The CDR3 covers 15 residues. Germline-derived CDR1 and CDR2 are LGHDT and YNNKEL (reference sequence).

This clone appeared once. This sequence joins TRBV5-1 and TRBJ2-7; tentative D call: TRBD2 (6 bases). The germline CDR1 and CDR2 sequences are SGHRS and YFSETQ. The V end was cut by 0 bases, the J end by 7 bases, with 11 bases between. CDR3 length: 13 residues. The CDR3 region is CASSLEEGLEQYF. The CDR3 DNA follows: TGCGCCAGCAGCTTGGAGGAGGGTCTTGAGCAGTACTTC.

The chain recombines TRBV10-1 with TRBJ2-1; TRBD1 agrees at 8 bases. CDR1 and CDR2 (germline): WNHNN, SYGVQD (reference sequence). Unmatched junction bases numbered 10, after V lost 9 bases and J lost 9 bases. The CDR3 sequence is 13 residues long. The CDR3 coding sequence is TGCGCCAGTCGAGGACAGGGCTATGGTGAGCAGTTCTTC. This sequence encodes CASRGQGYGEQFF.

The V and J genes are TRBV27 and TRBJ2-2, with no clear D. The germline V gene encodes CDR1 MNHEY and CDR2 SMNVEV (reference sequence). The CDR3 spans 12 residues. The ends were cut back, 4 bases at V and 3 bases at J, with 3 bases in the middle. Here the CDR3 reads CASSSYTGELFF. The CDR3 DNA sequence: TGTGCCAGCAGTTCCTACACCGGGGAGCTGTTTTTT.

V usage is TRBV7-2 and J usage is TRBJ2-5; 8 nucleotides align to TRBD2. The CDR3 length is 15 residues. CDR1 is SGHTA and CDR2 is FQGNSA in the germline V gene. V trimming: 6 bases; J trimming: 5 bases; junction bases outside the gene matches: 11. The CDR3 coding sequence is TGTGCCAGCAGAGAGATCGCGGGAGGCAGTGAGACCCAGTACTTC. Encoded protein: CASREIAGGSETQYF.

J is TRBJ1-2 and V is TRBV27, with 10 bases fitting TRBD1. The V segment lost 9 bases and the J segment 3 bases; nucleotides outside the gene matches: 7. Germline V gives CDR1 MNHEY, CDR2 SMNVEV (reference sequence). The CDR3 is made up of 14 amino acids. This CDR3 reads CASFAGTGDYGYTF. The DNA of the CDR3 is TGTGCCAGTTTCGCCGGGACAGGGGACTATGGCTACACCTTC.

This rearrangement joins TRBV5-1 to TRBJ2-7; D may be TRBD1 (7 bases). V was trimmed by 0 bases and J by 9 bases, leaving 19 bases between them. This CDR3 comprises 15 residues. Germline V gene data show CDR1 as SGHRS and CDR2 as YFSETQ. The CDR3 protein is CASSLAGAPPGGQYF. In DNA form, the CDR3 reads TGCGCCAGCAGCTTGGCGGGAGCCCCTCCAGGGGGGCAGTACTTC.

In its sample, this clone was seen once. The chain is built from TRBV7-2 and TRBJ2-1; 9 nucleotides match TRBD2. After removal of 7 bases from V and 5 bases from J, the junction contained 9 bases not matched to a gene. This CDR3 is built from 15 residues. CDR1 SGHTA and CDR2 FQGNSA come from the germline V gene. The CDR3 nucleotides read TGTGCCAGCACCCCTAGCGGGATGAACAACAATGAGCAGTTCTTC. Protein product: CASTPSGMNNNEQFF.

The genes are TRBV7-2 and TRBJ2-1; D gene ambiguous. Germline CDR1 reads SGHTA; CDR2 reads FQGNSA. The CDR3 runs 13 residues. Trimming pared 1 base from V and 6 bases from J, leaving 7 bases between. The CDR3 protein is CASSLGPVNEQFF. As DNA, the CDR3 is TGTGCCAGCAGCTTAGGTCCCGTCAATGAGCAGTTCTTC.

The chain links TRBV30 to TRBJ2-1, with 9 positions matching TRBD2. The CDR3 loop spans 14 amino acids. V lost 3 bases, J lost 3 bases, and 3 bases stayed unmatched. Looked up from germline, CDR1 is GTSNPN and CDR2 is SVGIG (reference sequence). CDR3 bases: TGTGCCTGGAGCGGGACTAGCTTCTACAATGAGCAGTTCTTC. Its translation is CAWSGTSFYNEQFF.

The chain recombines TRBV28 with TRBJ2-6; D is unclear. CDR3 size: 15 residues. Trimming removed 6 bases from V and 0 bases from J, with 9 bases in between. CDR1 is MDHEN and CDR2 is SYDVKM in the germline V gene. The CDR3 sequence is CASRSRSSGANVLTF. In nucleotides, the CDR3 is TGTGCCAGCAGATCAAGGTCCTCTGGGGCCAACGTCCTGACTTTC.

The chain carries TRBV7-3 and TRBJ2-1; maybe TRBD1 (6 bases). From germline, CDR1 is SGHTA and CDR2 FQGTGA. V lost 0 bases and J 5 bases, leaving 17 bases between the germline ends. CDR3 size: 17 residues. The CDR3 DNA reads TGTGCCAGCAGCTTAACTTTTGGGGGACACGGAGACAATGAGCAGTTCTTC. Protein sequence: CASSLTFGGHGDNEQFF. Drawing the rest from reference TRBV7-3 and TRBJ2-1, the complete variable domain is GAGVSQTPSNKVTEKGKYVELRCDPISGHTALYWYRQSLGQGPEFLIYFQGTGAADDSGLPNDRFFAVRPEGSVSTLKIQRTERGDSAVYLCASSLTFGGHGDNEQFFGPGTRLTVL.

This chain uses TRBV11-2 with TRBJ2-7; D possibly corresponds to TRBD2 (6 bases). Germline loops: CDR1 SGHAT, CDR2 FQNNGV. Trimming pared 7 bases from V and 12 bases from J, leaving 22 bases between. The CDR3 extends over 13 amino acids. The CDR3 sequence is CASTHPGLGNWYF. In nucleotides, the CDR3 is TGTGCCAGCACCCATCCGGGACTCGGGAATTGGTACTTC.

The chain has TRBV4-2 and TRBJ1-1; unclear D gene. The CDR3 is 12 residues long. CDR1 and CDR2 from the germline V gene are LGHNA and YNFKEQ. The V and J ends lost 2 bases and 7 bases respectively, with 8 bases between them. This chain's CDR3 is CASSQNRLEAFF. In DNA form, the CDR3 reads TGTGCCAGCAGCCAAAACAGACTTGAAGCTTTCTTT.

The sample holds one count of this clone. This chain uses TRBV7-8 with TRBJ1-1; D gene ambiguous. V was pared by 5 bases and J by 4 bases, with 11 bases between. Germline V lookup: CDR1 SGHVS, CDR2 FQNEAQ. CDR3 length: 13 amino acids. The CDR3 loop is CASSVMEGTEAFF. As DNA, the CDR3 is TGTGCCAGCAGCGTCATGGAGGGCACTGAAGCTTTCTTT.

In this sample, this clone turned up once. The chain is built from TRBV18 and TRBJ1-6; D uncertain. CDR1 is KGHSH and CDR2 is LQKENI in the germline V gene. The CDR3 has 18 residues. Trimming removed 1 base at V and 5 bases at J, with 18 bases between. Written as DNA, the CDR3 is TGTGCCAGCTCACCACTTGGTTCCTACCAAAGAGATAATTCACCCCTCCACTTT. Protein: CASSPLGSYQRDNSPLHF.

The chain combines TRBV9 with TRBJ2-7; D possibly corresponds to TRBD1 (6 bases). The V gene's germline CDR1 is SGDLS and CDR2 YYNGEE. There are 13 residues in the CDR3. V was shortened by 2 bases and J by 5 bases, with 11 bases between the two germline ends. Here the CDR3 reads CASSVWGRNEQYF. CDR3 bases: TGTGCCAGCAGCGTGTGGGGGCGCAACGAGCAGTACTTC.

This sequence joins TRBV6-5 and TRBJ2-1; no definite D call. V lost 0 bases to trimming and J lost 6 bases, with 12 bases between them. The germline gives CDR1 MNHEY, CDR2 SVGAGI. The CDR3 spans 15 residues. CDR3 sequence: CASSYSTFVVNEQFF. CDR3 DNA: TGTGCCAGCAGTTACTCGACCTTCGTGGTCAATGAGCAGTTCTTC.